The entry below describes one TCR beta chain. This sample was included in a study of blood T cell repertoires in COVID-19. This CDR3 contains 12 residues. J lost 4 bases, V lost 4 bases, and 2 bases had no gene match. Germline values: CDR1 SQVTM, CDR2 ANQGSEA. Method: immunoSEQ multiplex PCR; TCRdb's copy keeps in-frame clones and lacks some. In the table there are around 67,000 clones, approximately 86% of which are singletons. The receptor's source is a woman of 80 years or more with active or convalescent COVID-19. Sequenced material: peripheral blood. The rearrangement links TRBV29-1 to TRBJ2-3, with 7 bases fitting TRBD2. The CDR3 DNA is TGCAGCGTTGGACTAGCCGCAGATACGCAGTATTTT. This gives the protein CSVGLAADTQYF.